These T cell receptor beta chains were read from a single sample in a study of blood T cell repertoires in COVID-19. Assay: immunoSEQ multiplex PCR; the TCRdb copy retains only in-frame clones and omits some. The table has 25,000 to 35,000 clones, just over 85% seen once. The sequenced sample consisted of peripheral blood. The source of these receptors is a human donor in a cohort sampled during active COVID-19. CDR3s include the opening cysteine and the closing phenylalanine or tryptophan. A D gene is named only where the DNA matches it firmly. Not every row has a clone size; where given, it reads once, few, many or a size class.

D gene	V gene	clone size	J gene	CDR3 DNA	CDR3 protein
-	TRBV2	-	TRBJ2-7	TGTGCCAGCAGTGTGAGGTCCTTTACCTACGAGCAGTACTTC	CASSVRSFTYEQYF
TRBD2	TRBV7-3	-	TRBJ2-1	TGTGCCAGCAGCCCCTTGGGGCTAGCGGGGGGGCCTGGACAAGTTAATGAGCAGTTCTTC	CASSPLGLAGGPGQVNEQFF
TRBD2	TRBV13	-	TRBJ2-3	TGTGCCAGCAGCTTAGGGCTAGCGGGGTCAGATACGCAGTATTTT	CASSLGLAGSDTQYF
TRBD2	TRBV7-2	-	TRBJ2-7	TGTGCCAGCAGCTTGGAGGTACTAGCGCACCGCTACGAGCAGTACTTC	CASSLEVLAHRYEQYF
-	TRBV3-1/TRBV3-2	-	TRBJ1-2	TGTGCCAGCAGCCAAGGACTACGAGTCTATGGCTACACCTTC	CASSQGLRVYGYTF
TRBD1	TRBV10-3	-	TRBJ2-7	TGTGCCATCAGTGAGGGGACAGGGAGGGGCTCCTACGAGCAGTACTTC	CAISEGTGRGSYEQYF
TRBD2	TRBV7-3	-	TRBJ2-3	TGTGCCAGCACCTCCGGCCCTAGCGGGGGCCGTTGGGATACGCAGTATTTT	CASTSGPSGGRWDTQYF
TRBD1	TRBV10-2	-	TRBJ1-2	TGCGCCAGCACCGGACAGGATCGAGGCTACACCTTC	CASTGQDRGYTF
TRBD2	TRBV7-2	-	TRBJ2-5	TGTGCCAGCAGCCCAAGCGGGGGGCCAACAGAGACCCAGTACTTC	CASSPSGGPTETQYF
-	TRBV2	-	TRBJ2-7	TGTGCCAGCAGTGGTATTTCCTCCTACGAGCAGTACTTC	CASSGISSYEQYF
TRBD1	TRBV7-8	-	TRBJ1-6	TGTGCCAGCAGCCGACAGGGATTCAATTCACCCCTCCACTTT	CASSRQGFNSPLHF
TRBD2	TRBV19	-	TRBJ2-2	TGTGCCAGTAATCCAAGGTCTAGCGGGGGGGCCACCGGGGAGCTGTTTTTT	CASNPRSSGGATGELFF
TRBD1	TRBV30	-	TRBJ1-2	TGTGCCTGGAGTACGGGACAGGGATATGGCTACACCTTC	CAWSTGQGYGYTF
-	TRBV21-1	-	TRBJ2-5	TGTGCCAGCAGCAAACTCACTCGAGGTTCAGAGACCCAGTACTTC	CASSKLTRGSETQYF
-	TRBV5-8	-	TRBJ2-5	TGTGCCAGCAGCTTCCGAGGGGGAGCTCCCCAGGGGACCCAGTACTTC	CASSFRGGAPQGTQYF
-	TRBV4-1	-	TRBJ1-2	TGCGCCAGCAGCCCGATTCGAGGAGAATCCTATGGCTACACCTTC	CASSPIRGESYGYTF
-	TRBV12-5	-	TRBJ1-2	TGTGCTAGTACGGAGACTAACTATGGCTACACCTTC	CASTETNYGYTF
-	TRBV9	-	TRBJ2-5	TGTGCCAGCAGCGTAGGTACGGGGGTAGGGGAGACCCAGTACTTC	CASSVGTGVGETQYF
TRBD1	TRBV20-1	-	TRBJ1-1	TGCAGTGCTCAACAGGGGCTCGGAGCTTTCTTT	CSAQQGLGAFF
TRBD1	TRBV10-1	once	TRBJ2-5	TGCGCCAGCAGTTCAGGGGGCGCAGAGACCCAGTACTTC	CASSSGGAETQYF
TRBD1	TRBV5-6	-	TRBJ2-2	TGTGCCAGCAGGAAAACAGGGGGCCCCGGGGAGCTGTTTTTT	CASRKTGGPGELFF
-	TRBV5-1	few	TRBJ1-2	TGCGCCAGCAGAACCTCTCTTAATACGCGACAGAACTATGGCTACACCTTC	CASRTSLNTRQNYGYTF
TRBD2	TRBV5-4	-	TRBJ2-1	TGTGCCAGCAGCCCGATGGGGCGGGGGGGCCGGTGGAATGAGCAGTTCTTC	CASSPMGRGGRWNEQFF
-	TRBV5-1	-	TRBJ1-6	TGCGCCAGCAGCTCAGGGGCCAGGGGTGGTTCACCCCTCCACTTT	CASSSGARGGSPLHF
TRBD2	TRBV4-1	-	TRBJ2-1	TGCGCCAGCAGCCAGTCATGGGCACTAGCGGGGGGGCCCAATGAGCAGTTCTTC	CASSQSWALAGGPNEQFF
-	TRBV30	-	TRBJ2-2	TGTGCCTGGAGTGTGTTGGCGGGGCGGGGGGAGCTGTTTTTT	CAWSVLAGRGELFF
-	TRBV27	-	TRBJ2-3	TGTGCCAGCAGTTTAACTAGCACAGATACGCAGTATTTT	CASSLTSTDTQYF
-	TRBV18	-	TRBJ2-1	TGTGCCAGCTCACCACAGGGGCAGAACAATGAGCAGTTCTTC	CASSPQGQNNEQFF
TRBD1	TRBV4-1	once	TRBJ2-4	TGCGCCAGCAGCGCCTCGGGACAGGTAAACATTCAGTACTTC	CASSASGQVNIQYF
-	TRBV27	-	TRBJ1-6	TGTGCCAGCAGTTTATCCGATTCACCCCTCCACTTT	CASSLSDSPLHF
TRBD1	TRBV3-1/TRBV3-2	-	TRBJ2-7	TGTGCCAGCAGCGCCCGCAGGGGGCGCAGCGAGCAGTACTTC	CASSARRGRSEQYF
-	TRBV3-1/TRBV3-2	-	TRBJ1-1	TGTGCCAGCAGCCAAGTGGGGAGGGGAACTGAAGCTTTCTTT	CASSQVGRGTEAFF
TRBD2	TRBV11-3	-	TRBJ2-3	TGTGCCAGCAGCTCCCGCGGGGGAGCGGGGGTCACCGATACGCAGTATTTT	CASSSRGGAGVTDTQYF
-	TRBV6-6	-	TRBJ1-1	TGTGCCAGCAGTTCCCTCCCATCGGGAGGGGGTACTGAAGCTTTCTTT	CASSSLPSGGGTEAFF
TRBD1	TRBV6-2/TRBV6-3	-	TRBJ1-6	TGTGCCAGCAGTTACGCGGCAGGGGGTCGATCACCCCTCCACTTT	CASSYAAGGRSPLHF
-	TRBV5-1	once	TRBJ1-4	TGCGCCAGCAAGTCGGGGGGGATGACTAATGAAAAACTGTTTTTT	CASKSGGMTNEKLFF
-	TRBV5-1	few	TRBJ2-6	TGCGCCAGCAGCTTGGCTAGCTCTGGGGCCAACGTCCTGACTTTC	CASSLASSGANVLTF
-	TRBV19	-	TRBJ1-3	TGTGAGTCAGGGGCCGGCTCTGGAAACACCATATATTTT	CESGAGSGNTIYF
-	TRBV5-6	-	TRBJ1-5	TGTGCCAGCAGCTTGAGGAGGGGAGTTCAGCCCCAGCATTTT	CASSLRRGVQPQHF
-	TRBV7-9	-	TRBJ1-4	TGTGCCAGCAGCCCCCGGGAGGGATGGGGAGAAAAACTGTTTTTT	CASSPREGWGEKLFF
-	TRBV7-2	-	TRBJ2-6	TGTGCCAGCAGCCAACAGACCTCTGGGGCCAACGTCCTGACTTTC	CASSQQTSGANVLTF
TRBD1	TRBV5-1	-	TRBJ2-3	TGCGCCAGCAGCCCCGGACAGGTTTGGGATACGCAGTATTTT	CASSPGQVWDTQYF
-	TRBV14	-	TRBJ1-1	TGTGCCAGCAGCCGGATGGAGGTCACTGAAGCTTTCTTT	CASSRMEVTEAFF
TRBD1	TRBV2	-	TRBJ2-1	TGTGCCAGCGGGGCGGAGACAGGGGCCCCCCGCAATGAGCAGTTCTTC	CASGAETGAPRNEQFF
-	TRBV19	-	TRBJ1-5	TGTGCCAGTAGTATAATGGCAATTGGCAATCAGCCCCAGCATTTT	CASSIMAIGNQPQHF
-	TRBV10-3	-	TRBJ2-2	TGTGCCATCAGTGAGTCCAACGGCGGGGAGCTGTTTTTT	CAISESNGGELFF